Here is one T cell receptor (beta chain) with its context. The data were taken from a study of shared clonotypes between healthy human individuals. Measured with immunoSEQ multiplex PCR; TCRdb has only the in-frame clones, and not every one. The sample has some 1.4 million clones; roughly 97% are singletons. The V end lost 8 bases, the J end lost 5 bases, and 15 bases lay between the germline ends. Looked up from germline, CDR1 is MNHNS and CDR2 is SASEGT. This CDR3 contains 13 residues. Sequenced sample: naive CD4+ T cells sorted from blood. The subset here: CD45RA+ positively selected. The clonotype was recovered from a man aged 30 to 39 in good health. This rearrangement joins TRBV6-1 to TRBJ2-5, with D possibly being TRBD1 (5 bases). CDR3 amino acids: CASSGNGFETQYF. DNA of the CDR3: TGTGCCAGCTCAGGGAATGGGTTCGAGACCCAGTACTTC.